These 21 T cell receptor beta chains originate from one sample sequenced in a study of T-cell reconstitution after alpha-beta-depleted transplantation in children. Construction of the TCRbeta library involved unique molecular identifiers. TCRdb passed the PCR reads through MiXCR, listing each CDR3 protein once. There are about 830,000 distinct CDR3 sequences in the sample; roughly 16% occur only once, and under 6% lies in the top ten. The sequencing used PBMCs, mostly from graft donor cells, collected 360 days after TCRalphabeta/CD19-depleted stem cell transplant. Source of these receptors: a male patient younger than 18 who had a stem cell transplant for acute lymphoblastic leukemia, so the T cells may come from the graft donor.

The chain carries TRBV6-5 and TRBJ2-1, with TRBD2 matching 8 bases. The ends lost 2 bases at V and 4 bases at J; junction bases unmatched: 4. Germline lookup yields CDR1 MNHEY and CDR2 SVGAGI. The CDR3 has 15 amino acids. CDR3 amino acids: CASSYTGLGYNEQFF. In nucleotides, the CDR3 is TGTGCCAGCAGTTACACGGGACTAGGGTACAATGAGCAGTTCTTC.

The rearrangement links TRBV6-2 or TRBV6-3 to TRBJ2-3, with 9 nucleotides matching TRBD2. CDR1 is MNHEY, CDR2 SVGEGT, per germline. Germline trimming cut 5 bases from V and 0 bases from J; bases unmatched to any gene: 6. The CDR3 totals 16 residues. The CDR3 nucleotides read TGTGCCAGCAGTCGGGCTAGCGGGACGAGCACAGATACGCAGTATTTT. It codes for CASSRASGTSTDTQYF.

This clonotype was seen a few times. J is TRBJ1-5 and V is TRBV28; D not resolved. Germline CDR1 and CDR2: MDHEN and SYDVKM. Deletions cut 3 bases from V and 2 bases from J, with 14 bases between. This CDR3 has 16 amino acids. CDR3: CASSLEVLRGNQPQHF. For the CDR3, the DNA is TGTGCCAGCAGTTTGGAGGTACTAAGGGGCAATCAGCCCCAGCATTTT.

This clonotype was counted a few times. The rearrangement uses TRBV3-1 and TRBJ1-1; D gene ambiguous. Trimming took 2 bases from V and 1 from J, leaving 14 bases between them. Germline V CDR1 and CDR2: LGHDT, YNNKEL (reference sequence). The CDR3 spans 16 residues. This chain's CDR3 is CASSQPGSNPNTEAFF. The DNA of the CDR3 is TGTGCCAGCAGCCAACCTGGGAGCAATCCGAACACTGAAGCTTTCTTT.

The sample holds a few counts of this clonotype. The rearrangement joins TRBV27 to TRBJ2-1; D tentatively fits TRBD1 or TRBD2 (5 bases each). Between the trimmed V and J ends, which lost 4 bases and 1 base, there was a span of 23 bases. The CDR3 covers 19 residues. The V gene's germline CDR1 is MNHEY and CDR2 SMNVEV (reference sequence). The DNA for the CDR3 is TGTGCCAGCAGTTGGCATTCGGGACCCCTTTTGATATCCTACAATGAGCAGTTCTTC. It yields the protein CASSWHSGPLLISYNEQFF.

The chain is built from TRBV6-6 and TRBJ1-1; 8 bases fit TRBD1. The V gene end was trimmed by 6 bases and the J gene end by 11 bases; junction bases not matched to a gene: 5. CDR3 length: 11 residues. Germline V lookup: CDR1 MNHNY, CDR2 SVGAGI (reference sequence). The CDR3 nucleotides read TGTGCCAGCAGCCAGGGACAGGAGGCTTTCTTT. Its translation is CASSQGQEAFF.

V usage is TRBV6-5 and J usage is TRBJ2-5, with D maybe TRBD2 (6 bases). This CDR3 comprises 16 residues. V dropped 2 bases and J dropped 1 base, with 14 bases sitting between them. Germline assignment: CDR1 MNHEY and CDR2 SVGAGI. CDR3 amino acids: CASSYLSGKLQETQYF. For the CDR3, the DNA is TGTGCCAGCAGTTACCTTAGCGGCAAACTCCAAGAGACCCAGTACTTC.

V is TRBV6-4 and J is TRBJ2-1; D perhaps matches TRBD2 (6 bases). Per the germline V gene, CDR1 is MRHNA and CDR2 is SNTAGT. V was pared by 6 bases and J by 9 bases, with 24 bases between. The CDR3 length is 16 residues. CDR3 in amino acids: CASSAQTGTWGSEQFF. The CDR3 DNA reads TGTGCCAGCAGCGCCCAAACCGGGACTTGGGGGAGTGAGCAGTTCTTC.

The genes are TRBV7-8 and TRBJ1-5, with a possible D match to TRBD1 (5 bases). Germline loops: CDR1 SGHVS, CDR2 FQNEAQ. V lost 0 bases, J lost 7 bases, and 16 bases lay in between. The CDR3 is 16 amino acids. This chain's CDR3 is CASSLAFGGGMQPQHF. The CDR3 nucleotides read TGTGCCAGCAGCTTAGCTTTCGGTGGGGGGATGCAGCCCCAGCATTTT.

This clonotype came up a few times. This chain links TRBV5-6 with TRBJ1-6, with D maybe TRBD1 (6 bases). CDR3 length equals 14 residues. Germline CDR1 is SGHDT and CDR2 is YYEEEE. Trimming removed 6 bases at V and 5 bases at J, with 12 bases between. The CDR3 DNA reads TGTGCCAGCACCTTCGGACAGCATAATTCACCCCTCCACTTT. As protein: CASTFGQHNSPLHF.

This clonotype has just a few counts. The chain joins TRBV27 to TRBJ2-1; a weak D match, TRBD2 (5 bases). CDR3 length: 15 residues. Germline loops: CDR1 MNHEY, CDR2 SMNVEV (reference sequence). Trimming took 2 bases from V and 8 from J, leaving 16 bases between them. CDR3 sequence (DNA): TGTGCCAGCAGTTTACCCCGGCTAGCAAAACATGAGCAGTTCTTC. Its protein is CASSLPRLAKHEQFF.

This clonotype was counted only a few times. This chain joins TRBV4-1 and TRBJ2-5; D gene uncertain. CDR3 size: 13 residues. V lost 1 base, J lost 3 bases, and 6 bases lay in between. Germline V gene sequence: CDR1 MGHRA, CDR2 YSYEKL. For the CDR3, the DNA is TGCGCCAGCAGCCAAGTAATGAAAGAGACCCAGTACTTC. Its protein is CASSQVMKETQYF.

The table lists this clonotype with a few counts. The chain is built from TRBV5-1 and TRBJ2-1, with D perhaps TRBD2 (5 bases). V gave up 4 bases and J gave up 0 bases, with 14 bases separating them. The CDR3 loop spans 16 amino acids. In germline, CDR1 is SGHRS, CDR2 YFSETQ. CDR3 sequence reads: CASSRGRGPSYNEQFF. The CDR3 DNA reads TGCGCCAGCAGCCGAGGTCGAGGGCCCTCCTACAATGAGCAGTTCTTC.

This clonotype has a handful of counts. The chain uses TRBV27 and TRBJ2-2, with a tentative D call TRBD1 (5 bases). The length of the CDR3 is 14 residues. V lost 4 bases, J lost 3 bases, and 9 bases lay in between. Germline CDR1 is MNHEY and CDR2 is SMNVEV (reference sequence). The CDR3 is CASSSSGYTGELFF. CDR3 nucleotide sequence: TGTGCCAGCAGTTCCTCAGGGTACACCGGGGAGCTGTTTTTT.

This clonotype was recorded a few times. V gene TRBV20-1 combines with J gene TRBJ1-5; D is possibly TRBD1 (6 bases). This CDR3 is 16 amino acids long. Trimming left V 5 bases short and J 0 bases short, with 17 bases between. The germline CDR1 and CDR2 sequences are DFQATT and SNEGSKA (reference sequence). The CDR3 sequence is CSALHRDTYSNQPQHF. As DNA, the CDR3 is TGCAGTGCTCTTCACCGGGACACTTATAGCAATCAGCCCCAGCATTTT.

This clonotype came up many times. V is TRBV5-6 and J is TRBJ2-1; D not resolved. CDR3 length: 16 amino acids. Trimming removed 2 bases from V and 5 bases from J, with 17 bases in between. Germline assignment: CDR1 SGHDT and CDR2 YYEEEE. The CDR3, as DNA: TGTGCCAGCAGCTTATTAACGGGCAGATACAACAATGAGCAGTTCTTC. Translation gives CASSLLTGRYNNEQFF.

The chain employs TRBV9 and TRBJ2-1; tentative D call: TRBD1 (5 bases). Germline CDR1 and CDR2: SGDLS and YYNGEE. Trimming removed 7 bases at V and 0 bases at J, with 14 bases between. The CDR3 has 15 amino acids. The CDR3 sequence is CASGQLLSSYNEQFF. The CDR3 nucleotides are TGTGCCAGCGGACAACTATTGAGCTCCTACAATGAGCAGTTCTTC.

This chain joins TRBV27 and TRBJ2-7; the D gene is possibly TRBD2 (6 bases). The germline V gene encodes CDR1 MNHEY and CDR2 SMNVEV (reference sequence). Trimming pared 2 bases from V and 4 bases from J, leaving 18 bases between. This CDR3 region has 16 residues. This CDR3 is CASSLKPGVGPYEQYF. CDR3 DNA: TGTGCCAGCAGTTTAAAACCGGGAGTAGGGCCATACGAGCAGTACTTC.

The table lists this clonotype with a count of one. The V gene is TRBV5-1, the J gene TRBJ2-2; no clear D. CDR3 length: 12 amino acids. Germline V lookup: CDR1 SGHRS, CDR2 YFSETQ. V was pared by 2 bases and J by 6 bases, with 5 bases between. The CDR3 DNA reads TGCGCCAGCAGCTTTAATGCCGGGGAGCTGTTTTTT. It codes for CASSFNAGELFF.

V gene TRBV20-1 combines with J gene TRBJ2-2; 7 bases fit TRBD1. In germline, CDR1 is DFQATT, CDR2 SNEGSKA (reference sequence). The CDR3 is 14 residues long. The trim removed 8 bases at V and 7 bases at J, leaving 13 bases unmatched. The CDR3 nucleotides are TGCAGTCAAAGGCCCCCGACAGGGCACGGGGAGCTGTTTTTT. It translates to CSQRPPTGHGELFF.

This clonotype turned up a few times. This chain connects TRBV7-3 to TRBJ2-3; a weak D match, TRBD1 (6 bases). The CDR3 loop spans 13 amino acids. Germline lookup yields CDR1 SGHTA and CDR2 FQGTGA. V gave up 1 base and J gave up 8 bases, with 10 bases separating them. The CDR3 here is CASSLKLGGTQYF. The DNA of the CDR3 is TGTGCCAGCAGCTTAAAGTTAGGGGGTACGCAGTATTTT.